The present T cell receptor (beta chain) was sequenced within a study of control samples from healthy donors and cancer patients. The germline CDR1 and CDR2 sequences are MGHRA and YSYEKL. The ends were cut back, 1 base at V and 12 bases at J, with 15 bases in the middle. CDR3 length: 13 amino acids. Profiled with immunoSEQ multiplex PCR; TCRdb holds only in-frame clones, not every one. The top ten clones hold approximately 15% of a sample with over 100,000 clones, around nine tenths of them seen once. V gene TRBV4-1 combines with J gene TRBJ1-1; D is uncertain. Sequencing used blood. The origin of this receptor is a woman aged 45-60 years in good health. CDR3 sequence: CASSQVALPVTFF. CDR3 DNA sequence: TGCGCCAGCAGCCAAGTGGCGCTCCCCGTTACTTTCTTT.